A selection of T cell receptor beta chains follows, all from one sample in a study of brain T cells in children with intractable seizures. Libraries were prepared by immunoSEQ multiplex PCR; TCRdb keeps only in-frame clonotypes and omits some of them. The repertoire includes approximately 330,000 clones, over 90% of them detected once, and 5.7% sits in the top ten. Sequenced material: peripheral blood, taken approximately 5 months after surgery. All receptors derive from a boy younger than two with tuberous sclerosis and intractable seizures. Both conserved end residues are part of each CDR3. The order of the fields is clone size, V gene, J gene, D gene, CDR3 DNA, CDR3 protein. D genes are given only for firm matches. Only part of the rows carry a size: once, few, many, or a class if the clone is expanded.

>-|TRBV6-2/TRBV6-3|TRBJ2-7|TRBD2
TGTGCCAGCAGTTACTCAGAGTTAGCGGGAGACGATCCTCTGAGCTCCTACGAGCAGTACTTC
CASSYSELAGDDPLSSYEQYF
>-|TRBV19|TRBJ2-5|-
TGTGCCAGTAGTGGACAGTACAAGGGAGAGACCCAGTACTTC
CASSGQYKGETQYF
>few|TRBV2|TRBJ1-1|-
TGTGCCAGCAGTGAATATACAGAAGCTTTCTTT
CASSEYTEAFF
>once|TRBV9|TRBJ2-5|TRBD2
TGTGCCAGCAGCCCTGGGACTAGCCGGACCCAAGAGACCCAGTACTTC
CASSPGTSRTQETQYF
>-|TRBV5-1|TRBJ2-6|-
TGCGCCAGCAGCTTGGAGGGCTCTGGGGCCAACGTCCTGACTTTC
CASSLEGSGANVLTF
>-|TRBV13|TRBJ1-1|-
TGTGCCAGCACCCAGTTTTTGGGTAACACTGAAGCTTTCTTT
CASTQFLGNTEAFF
>once|TRBV6-5|TRBJ1-4|-
TGTGCCAGCAGCCGAGGTGAAAAACTGTTTTTT
CASSRGEKLFF
>-|TRBV3-1/TRBV3-2|TRBJ2-7|-
TGTGCCAGCAGCCAAGAGGGCCCTCGGGGGCAGTACTTC
CASSQEGPRGQYF
>-|TRBV7-9|TRBJ1-1|-
TGTGCCAGCAGCAAACAGAGTACGGTGAACACTGAAGCTTTCTTT
CASSKQSTVNTEAFF
>-|TRBV4-2|TRBJ1-2|-
TGTGCCAGCAGCCAAGAATCAGGGTTTAACTATGGCTACACCTTC
CASSQESGFNYGYTF
>-|TRBV2|TRBJ1-5|-
TGTGCCAGCAGCGCGAAAAGTACAGGGCCGCCCCAGCATTTT
CASSAKSTGPPQHF
>-|TRBV14|TRBJ2-5|-
TGTGCCAGCAGCCAAGGGGCATGGGCTCAAGAGACCCAGTACTTC
CASSQGAWAQETQYF
>-|TRBV10-3|TRBJ2-5|-
TGTGCCATCAGTGAGGGGTGGGCAGTTCAAGAGACCCAGTACTTC
CAISEGWAVQETQYF
>-|TRBV5-1|TRBJ1-1|-
TGCGCCAGCAGCTCCGGCGCGGGGGGAACTGAAGCTTTCTTT
CASSSGAGGTEAFF
>-|TRBV28|TRBJ1-4|-
TGTGCCAGCAGTTTTCGGGCGGGAAATGAAAAACTGTTTTTT
CASSFRAGNEKLFF
>-|TRBV6-2/TRBV6-3|TRBJ1-2|-
TGTGCCAGCAGTTCACCCGGGACGGGAAACTATGGCTACACCTTC
CASSSPGTGNYGYTF
>-|TRBV18|TRBJ2-5|-
TGTGCCAGCTCACCCACAGGGTTTGGGCAAGAGACCCAGTACTTC
CASSPTGFGQETQYF
>-|TRBV6-1|TRBJ1-6|TRBD1
TGTGCCAGCAGTGAAAGGGGGACAGCCAATTCACCCCTCCACTTT
CASSERGTANSPLHF
>-|TRBV24-1|TRBJ2-2|TRBD2
TGTGCCACCAGTCCGGGACTAGCGGGGGGTCTCACCGGGGAGCTGTTTTTT
CATSPGLAGGLTGELFF
>-|TRBV3-1/TRBV3-2|TRBJ1-3|-
TGTGCCAGCAGCCAAGGACAAGCCAACTCTGGAAACACCATATATTTT
CASSQGQANSGNTIYF
>-|TRBV5-1|TRBJ2-1|-
TGCGCCAGCAGCCACTACCGGGGACTGACGAGCTCCTACAATGAGCAGTTCTTC
CASSHYRGLTSSYNEQFF
>-|TRBV5-1|TRBJ1-1|-
TGCGCCAGCAGCTTGGTGGGTTATCAAGGCACTGAAGCTTTCTTT
CASSLVGYQGTEAFF
>-|TRBV6-5|TRBJ2-1|-
TGTGCCAGCAGTTACTTGGTCCGGCATGAGCAGTTCTTC
CASSYLVRHEQFF
>-|TRBV7-2|TRBJ2-1|-
TGTGCCAGCAGCTTAGGCGGGAAGTACTCCTACAATGAGCAGTTCTTC
CASSLGGKYSYNEQFF
>-|TRBV6-5|TRBJ2-2|TRBD2
TGTGCCAGCAGTTTAATAGCGGGGAGCACCGGGGAGCTGTTTTTT
CASSLIAGSTGELFF
>-|TRBV5-1|TRBJ2-5|-
TGCGCCAGCAACTCCCCGGGGGCCCAGTACTTC
CASNSPGAQYF
>-|TRBV11-3|TRBJ1-3|TRBD1
TGTGCCAGCAGCAGAATCGGACAGGGAGCCATATATTTT
CASSRIGQGAIYF